The source of this T cell receptor beta chain is a study of T-cell memory formation after mild COVID-19. Overall study: Clustering of TCRs was largely donor specific.

The authors produced TCR alpha and TCR beta cDNA libraries with sample barcodes and UMIs by 5'RACE using constant-segment primers. TCRdb re-analysed the 5' RACE reads in MiXCR, keeping a single row per CDR3 protein. The table records 400,000 to 500,000 distinct CDR3 sequences, approximately 24% of them present only once. In regard to this clonotype: Its target is not known.

CDR3 length: 15 residues. Deletions cut 2 bases from V and 0 bases from J, with 10 bases between. Germline values: CDR1 LGHNA, CDR2 YSLEER. Whole-study results and caveats: Contracting clones, day 15 to 85, had balanced CD4/CD8, and later expanders favored CD4+. A subset of responding clones appeared in pre-infection memory, suggesting cross-reactive memory joined.

The rearrangement links TRBV4-3 to TRBJ1-1; D not certain. Sequencing input: PBMCs or a T cell subset sorted from them (not recorded which). This receptor was obtained from an adult woman who had mild COVID-19 (a few samples of this study predate the infection). Cell type and time point are not known. CDR3 amino acids: CASSQNARLNTEAFF. As DNA, the CDR3 is TGCGCCAGCAGCCAAAATGCCAGATTGAACACTGAAGCTTTCTTT.